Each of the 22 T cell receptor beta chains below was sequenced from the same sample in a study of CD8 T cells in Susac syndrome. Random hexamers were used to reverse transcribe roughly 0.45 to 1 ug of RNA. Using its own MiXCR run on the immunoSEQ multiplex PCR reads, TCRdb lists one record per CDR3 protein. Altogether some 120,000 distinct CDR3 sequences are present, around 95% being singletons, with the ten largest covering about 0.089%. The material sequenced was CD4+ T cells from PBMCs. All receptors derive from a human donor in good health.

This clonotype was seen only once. The CDR3 nucleotides are TGTGCCAGCAGCCCGCCGGGACTAGCGGGTTCACACATTCAGTACTTC. Its translation is CASSPPGLAGSHIQYF. The chain couples TRBV7-2 to TRBJ2-4; 12 nucleotides match TRBD2. CDR3 length equals 16 residues. After removal of 5 bases from V and 8 bases from J, the junction contained 10 bases not matched to a gene. Germline CDR1 SGHTA, CDR2 FQGNSA.

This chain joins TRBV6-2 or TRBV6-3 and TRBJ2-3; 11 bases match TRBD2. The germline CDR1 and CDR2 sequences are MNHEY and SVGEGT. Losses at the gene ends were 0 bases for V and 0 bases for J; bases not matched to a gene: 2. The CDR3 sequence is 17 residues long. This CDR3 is CASSYSTSGVSTDTQYF. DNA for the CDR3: TGTGCCAGCAGTTACTCGACTAGCGGGGTTAGCACAGATACGCAGTATTTT.

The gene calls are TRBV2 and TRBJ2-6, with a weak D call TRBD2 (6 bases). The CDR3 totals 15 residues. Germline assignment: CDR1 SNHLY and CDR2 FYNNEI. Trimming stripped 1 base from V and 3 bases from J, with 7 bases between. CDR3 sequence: CASSEGRVGANVLTF. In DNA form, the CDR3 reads TGTGCCAGCAGTGAAGGGAGGGTTGGGGCCAACGTCCTGACTTTC. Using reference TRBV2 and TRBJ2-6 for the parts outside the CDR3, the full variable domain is EPEVTQTPSHQVTQMGQEVILRCVPISNHLYFYWYRQILGQKVEFLVSFYNNEISEKSEIFDDQFSVERPDGSNFTLKIRSTKLEDSAMYFCASSEGRVGANVLTFGAGSRLTVL.

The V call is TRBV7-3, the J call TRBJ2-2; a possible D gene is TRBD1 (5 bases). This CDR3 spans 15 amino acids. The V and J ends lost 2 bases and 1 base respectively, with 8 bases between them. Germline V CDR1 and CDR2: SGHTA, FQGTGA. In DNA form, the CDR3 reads TGTGCCAGCAGCTTATACGGACAGAACACCGGGGAGCTGTTTTTT. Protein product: CASSLYGQNTGELFF.

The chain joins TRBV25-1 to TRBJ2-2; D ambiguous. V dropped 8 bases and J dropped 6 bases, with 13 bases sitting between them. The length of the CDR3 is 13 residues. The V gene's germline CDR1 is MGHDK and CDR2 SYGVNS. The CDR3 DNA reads TGTGCCAGCTCCCCGGGCCCGGCCGGGGAGCTGTTTTTT. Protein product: CASSPGPAGELFF.

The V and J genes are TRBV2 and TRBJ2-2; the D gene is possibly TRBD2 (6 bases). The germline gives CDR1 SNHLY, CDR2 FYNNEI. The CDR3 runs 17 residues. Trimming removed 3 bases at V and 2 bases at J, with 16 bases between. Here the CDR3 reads CASSDPGRGTNTGELFF. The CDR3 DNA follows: TGTGCCAGCAGTGATCCCGGGAGAGGAACCAACACCGGGGAGCTGTTTTTT.

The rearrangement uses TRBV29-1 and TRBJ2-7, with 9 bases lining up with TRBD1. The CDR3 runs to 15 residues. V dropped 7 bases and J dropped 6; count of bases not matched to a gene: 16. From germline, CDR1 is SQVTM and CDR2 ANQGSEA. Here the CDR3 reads CSAAAGTGSRGEQYF. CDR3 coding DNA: TGCAGCGCCGCGGCGGGGACAGGGAGTCGCGGCGAGCAGTACTTC.

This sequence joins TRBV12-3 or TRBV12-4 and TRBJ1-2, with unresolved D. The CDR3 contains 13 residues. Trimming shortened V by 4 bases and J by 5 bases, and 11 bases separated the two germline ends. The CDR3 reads CASSSYIGYGYTF. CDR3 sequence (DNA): TGTGCCAGCAGTTCCTACATCGGGTATGGCTACACCTTC.

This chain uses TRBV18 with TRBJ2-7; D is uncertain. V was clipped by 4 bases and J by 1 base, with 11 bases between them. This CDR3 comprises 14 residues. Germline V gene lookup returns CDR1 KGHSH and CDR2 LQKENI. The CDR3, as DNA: TGTGCCAGCTCACGCGGCACACCGTCCTACGAGCAGTACTTC. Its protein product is CASSRGTPSYEQYF.

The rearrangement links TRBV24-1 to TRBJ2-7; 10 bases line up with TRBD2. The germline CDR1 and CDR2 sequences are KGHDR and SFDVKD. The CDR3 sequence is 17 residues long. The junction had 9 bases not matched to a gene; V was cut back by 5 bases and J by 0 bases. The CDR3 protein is CATSVGLAGVNSYEQYF. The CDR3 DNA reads TGTGCCACCAGTGTCGGGCTAGCGGGAGTTAACTCCTACGAGCAGTACTTC.

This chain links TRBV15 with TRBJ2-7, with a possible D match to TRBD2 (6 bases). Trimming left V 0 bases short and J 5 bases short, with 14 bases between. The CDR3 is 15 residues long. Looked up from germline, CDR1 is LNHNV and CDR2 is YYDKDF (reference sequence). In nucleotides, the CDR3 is TGTGCCACCAGCAGAGATGTTCGGGGGTCCCACGAGCAGTACTTC. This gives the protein CATSRDVRGSHEQYF.

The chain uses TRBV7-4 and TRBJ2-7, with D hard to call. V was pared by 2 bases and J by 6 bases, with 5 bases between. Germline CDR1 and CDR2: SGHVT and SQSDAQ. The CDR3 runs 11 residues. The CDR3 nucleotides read TGTGCCAGCAGCTTACTCCTCGAGCAGTACTTC. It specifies CASSLLLEQYF.

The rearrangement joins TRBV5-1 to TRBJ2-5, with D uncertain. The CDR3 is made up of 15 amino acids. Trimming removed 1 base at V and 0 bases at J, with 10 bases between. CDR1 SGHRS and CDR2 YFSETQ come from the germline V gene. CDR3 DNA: TGCGCCAGCAGCTTGCTGTCTAAATACCAAGAGACCCAGTACTTC. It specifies CASSLLSKYQETQYF.

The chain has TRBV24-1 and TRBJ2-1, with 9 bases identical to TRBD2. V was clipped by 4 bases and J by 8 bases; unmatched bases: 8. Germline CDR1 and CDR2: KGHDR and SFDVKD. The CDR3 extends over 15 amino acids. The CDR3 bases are TGTGCCACCAGTGAGAGTAGCGGGAGCACCGATGAGCAGTTCTTC. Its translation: CATSESSGSTDEQFF.

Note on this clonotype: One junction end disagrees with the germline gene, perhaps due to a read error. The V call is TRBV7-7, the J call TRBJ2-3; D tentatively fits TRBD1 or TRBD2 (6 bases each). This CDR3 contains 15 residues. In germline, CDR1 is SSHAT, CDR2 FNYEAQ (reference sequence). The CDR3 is CASSLAEGGTDTQYF. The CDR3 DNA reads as TGTGCTAGCAGCTTAGCGGAGGGGGGCACAGATACGCAGTATTTT.

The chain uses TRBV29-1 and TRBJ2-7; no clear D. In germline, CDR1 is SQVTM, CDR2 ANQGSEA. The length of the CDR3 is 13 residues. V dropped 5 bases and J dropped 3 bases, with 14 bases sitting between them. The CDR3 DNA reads TGCAGCGTTCAGTGGCGGAGAAACTACGAGCAGTACTTC. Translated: CSVQWRRNYEQYF.

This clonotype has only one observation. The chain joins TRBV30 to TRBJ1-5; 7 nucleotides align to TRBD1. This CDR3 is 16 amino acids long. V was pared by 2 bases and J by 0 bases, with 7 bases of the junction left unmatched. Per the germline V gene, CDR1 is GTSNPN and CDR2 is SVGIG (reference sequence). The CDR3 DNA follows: TGTGCCTGGAGTAACCGACAGGGTTATAGCAATCAGCCCCAGCATTTT. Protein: CAWSNRQGYSNQPQHF.

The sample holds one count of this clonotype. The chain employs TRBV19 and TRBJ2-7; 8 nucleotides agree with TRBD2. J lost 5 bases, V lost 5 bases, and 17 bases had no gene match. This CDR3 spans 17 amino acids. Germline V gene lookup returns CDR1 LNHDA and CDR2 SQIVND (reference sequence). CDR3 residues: CASSLPLSGGRIHEQYF. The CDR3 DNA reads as TGTGCCAGTAGTCTCCCCCTATCGGGCGGGAGGATCCACGAGCAGTACTTC.

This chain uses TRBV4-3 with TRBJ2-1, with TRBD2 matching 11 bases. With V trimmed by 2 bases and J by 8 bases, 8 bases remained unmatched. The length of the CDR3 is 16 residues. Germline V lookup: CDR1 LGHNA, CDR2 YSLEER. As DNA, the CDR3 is TGCGCCAGCAGCCAACACGGGACTAGCGGATACGATGAGCAGTTCTTC. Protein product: CASSQHGTSGYDEQFF.

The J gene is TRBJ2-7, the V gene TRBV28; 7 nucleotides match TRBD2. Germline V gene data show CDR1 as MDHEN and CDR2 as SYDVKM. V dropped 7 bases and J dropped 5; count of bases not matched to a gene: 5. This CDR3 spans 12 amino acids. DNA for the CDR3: TGTGCCAGCACCCCGGGGAGGGACGAGCAGTACTTC. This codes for CASTPGRDEQYF.

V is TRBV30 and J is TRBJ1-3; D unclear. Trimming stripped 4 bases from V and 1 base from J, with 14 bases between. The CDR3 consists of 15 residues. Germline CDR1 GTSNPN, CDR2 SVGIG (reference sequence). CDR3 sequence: CAWTGSEDSGNTIYF. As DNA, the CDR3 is TGTGCCTGGACGGGGTCCGAAGATTCTGGAAACACCATATATTTT.

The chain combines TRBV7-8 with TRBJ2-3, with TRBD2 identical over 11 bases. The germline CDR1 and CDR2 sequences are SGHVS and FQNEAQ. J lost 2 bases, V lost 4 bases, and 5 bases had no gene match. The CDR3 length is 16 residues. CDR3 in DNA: TGTGCCAGCAGCTACGGGACTAGCGGAGTCACAGATACGCAGTATTTT. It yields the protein CASSYGTSGVTDTQYF.